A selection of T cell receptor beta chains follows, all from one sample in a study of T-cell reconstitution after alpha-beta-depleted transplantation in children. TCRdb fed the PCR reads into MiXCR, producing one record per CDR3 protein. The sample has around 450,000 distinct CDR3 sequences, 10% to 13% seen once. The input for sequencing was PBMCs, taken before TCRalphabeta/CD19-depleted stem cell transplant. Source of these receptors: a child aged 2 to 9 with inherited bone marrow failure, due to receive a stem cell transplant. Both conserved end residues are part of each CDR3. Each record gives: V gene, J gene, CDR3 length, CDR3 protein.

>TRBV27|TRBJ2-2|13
CASSFSGDGELFF
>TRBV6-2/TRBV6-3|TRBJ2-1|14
CASSGGTDYNEQFF
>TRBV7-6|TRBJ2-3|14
CASSLGGVRDTQYF
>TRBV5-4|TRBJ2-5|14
CASSDRRGEETQYF
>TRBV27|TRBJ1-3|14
CASSERVGGNTIYF
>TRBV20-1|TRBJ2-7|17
CSARDLTYRAFSYEQYF
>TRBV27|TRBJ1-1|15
CASSFRTGMNTEAFF
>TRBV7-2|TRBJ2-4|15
CASSLGAAAKNIQYF
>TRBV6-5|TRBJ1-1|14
CATRTGGGSTEAFF
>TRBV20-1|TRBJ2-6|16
CSARDVRGGGANVLTF
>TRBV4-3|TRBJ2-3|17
CASSRDTSGASTDTQYF
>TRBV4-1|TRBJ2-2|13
CASSRVPTGELFF
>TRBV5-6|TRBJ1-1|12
CASSLGNTEVFF
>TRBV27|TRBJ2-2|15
CASSPPGWSPGELFF
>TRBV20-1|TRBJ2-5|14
CSASSGRAGETQYF
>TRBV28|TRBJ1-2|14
CASSTELVTYGYTF
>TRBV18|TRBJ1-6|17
CASSPRTGSSYNSPLHF